These 5 T cell receptor beta chains share one sample of origin, sequenced in a study of blood T cell repertoires in COVID-19 (dated by TCRdb to about 2020). The library was built by means of the immunoSEQ multiplex PCR assay. Sourced from immuneACCESS, this table was stored by TCRdb with only in-frame sequences that have V and J called. A share of the clones is absent; for the studies checked, an unresolved V gene accounts for under half, and the remainder has no known explanation. The sample records 200,000 to 250,000 clones, 80% to 90% of which are singletons. 6.2% of the sample is taken by the ten largest. The sample comprised peripheral blood. The receptor source for this set is a man aged 55 to 69 with acute or convalescent COVID-19.

The V gene is TRBV9, the J gene TRBJ1-2; the D gene is possibly TRBD1 (5 bases). Germline assignment: CDR1 SGDLS and CDR2 YYNGEE. The CDR3 consists of 15 residues. The ends were cut back, 2 bases at V and 6 bases at J, with 17 bases in the middle. The CDR3 bases are TGTGCCAGCAGCGTCGACAGCGACCTTATGGATGGCTACACCTTC. Translation: CASSVDSDLMDGYTF.

In this sample, this clone turned up a few times. The gene calls are TRBV7-8 and TRBJ2-7; possible D gene TRBD2, 7 bases. This CDR3 has 19 amino acids. Germline values: CDR1 SGHVS, CDR2 FQNEAQ. V was trimmed by 5 bases and J by 0 bases, leaving 26 bases between them. CDR3 nucleotides: TGTGCCAGCAGCCTCAGACGGACAGCGAGAGCGGGGAGCTCCTACGAGCAGTACTTC. This sequence encodes CASSLRRTARAGSSYEQYF.

This chain joins TRBV7-2 and TRBJ2-5, with D possibly matching TRBD2 (5 bases). CDR1 SGHTA and CDR2 FQGNSA come from the germline V gene. V gave up 2 bases and J gave up 2 bases, with 9 bases separating them. CDR3 length: 14 residues. In nucleotides, the CDR3 is TGTGCCAGCAGCTTACAAGCGGTACAAGAGACCCAGTACTTC. Translated, it gives CASSLQAVQETQYF.

The rearrangement joins TRBV10-1 to TRBJ2-7; the match to TRBD2 covers 10 bases. The J segment lost 2 bases and the V segment lost 6 bases, leaving 7 bases of the junction unmatched. CDR3 length: 15 amino acids. The V gene's germline CDR1 is WNHNN and CDR2 SYGVQD (reference sequence). This CDR3 reads CASRNEREGTYEQYF. For the CDR3, the DNA is TGCGCCAGCAGGAACGAGCGGGAGGGGACCTACGAGCAGTACTTC.

This clone was detected once. The chain joins TRBV9 to TRBJ1-2; 9 positions match TRBD1. The V and J ends lost 0 bases and 6 bases, in that order; junction bases with no gene match: 3. The CDR3 totals 14 residues. Germline V gives CDR1 SGDLS, CDR2 YYNGEE. CDR3 amino acids: CASSVGDRVNGYTF. DNA for the CDR3: TGTGCCAGCAGCGTAGGGGACAGGGTCAATGGCTACACCTTC.